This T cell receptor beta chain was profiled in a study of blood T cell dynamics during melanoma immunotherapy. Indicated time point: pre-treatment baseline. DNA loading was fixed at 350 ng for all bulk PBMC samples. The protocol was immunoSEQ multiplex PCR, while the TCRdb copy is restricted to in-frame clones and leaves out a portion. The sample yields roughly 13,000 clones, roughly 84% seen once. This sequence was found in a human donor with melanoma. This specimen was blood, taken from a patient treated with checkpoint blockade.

The CDR3 is CATSRVPQGGEQYF. The CDR3 coding sequence is TGTGCCACCAGCAGAGTTCCCCAGGGGGGCGAGCAGTACTTC. V gene TRBV15 combines with J gene TRBJ2-7; possible D gene TRBD1, 7 bases. The germline V gene encodes CDR1 LNHNV and CDR2 YYDKDF (reference sequence). CDR3 length: 14 amino acids. Between the trimmed V and J ends, which lost 1 base and 6 bases, there was a span of 13 bases.